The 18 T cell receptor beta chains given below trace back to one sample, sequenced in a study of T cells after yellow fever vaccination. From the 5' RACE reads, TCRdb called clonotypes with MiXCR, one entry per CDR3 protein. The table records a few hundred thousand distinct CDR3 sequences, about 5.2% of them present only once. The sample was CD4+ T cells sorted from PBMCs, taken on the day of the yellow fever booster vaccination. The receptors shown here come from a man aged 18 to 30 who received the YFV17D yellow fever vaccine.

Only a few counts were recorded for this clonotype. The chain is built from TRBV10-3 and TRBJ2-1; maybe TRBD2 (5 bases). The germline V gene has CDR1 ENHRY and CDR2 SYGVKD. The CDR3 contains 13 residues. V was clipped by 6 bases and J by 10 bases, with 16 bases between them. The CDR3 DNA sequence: TGTGCCATCAGAGGAAGTCTAGCACCCGAGCAGTTCTTC. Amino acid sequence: CAIRGSLAPEQFF.

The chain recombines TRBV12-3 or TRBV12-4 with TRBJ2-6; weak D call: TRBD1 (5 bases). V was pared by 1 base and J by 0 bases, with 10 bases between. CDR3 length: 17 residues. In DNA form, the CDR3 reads TGTGCCAGCAGTTTAGACTACAGGACCTCTGGGGCCAACGTCCTGACTTTC. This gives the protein CASSLDYRTSGANVLTF.

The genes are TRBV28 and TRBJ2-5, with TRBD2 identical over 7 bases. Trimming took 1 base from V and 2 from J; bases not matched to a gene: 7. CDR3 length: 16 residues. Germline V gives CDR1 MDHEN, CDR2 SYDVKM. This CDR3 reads CASSLFGGGTQETQYF. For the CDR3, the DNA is TGTGCCAGCAGTTTATTTGGGGGGGGAACGCAAGAGACCCAGTACTTC.

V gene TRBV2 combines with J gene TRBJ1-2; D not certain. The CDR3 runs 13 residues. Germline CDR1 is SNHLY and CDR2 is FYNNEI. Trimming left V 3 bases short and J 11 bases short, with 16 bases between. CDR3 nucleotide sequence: TGTGCCAGCAGTGAGGCTCCAGGTAGCCCATACACCTTC. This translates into CASSEAPGSPYTF.

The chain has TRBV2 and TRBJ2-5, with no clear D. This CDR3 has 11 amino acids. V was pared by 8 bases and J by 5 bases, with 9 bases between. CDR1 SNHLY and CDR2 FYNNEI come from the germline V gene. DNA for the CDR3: TGTGCCAGCGGCGGATTCGAGACCCAGTACTTC. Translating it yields CASGGFETQYF.

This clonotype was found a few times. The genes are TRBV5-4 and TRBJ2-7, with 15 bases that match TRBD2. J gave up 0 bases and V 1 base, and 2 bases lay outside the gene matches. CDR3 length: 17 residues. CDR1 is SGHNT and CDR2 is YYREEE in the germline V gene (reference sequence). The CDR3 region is CASSLWTSGGVSYEQYF. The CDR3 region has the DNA TGTGCCAGCAGCTTGTGGACTAGCGGGGGGGTCTCCTACGAGCAGTACTTC.

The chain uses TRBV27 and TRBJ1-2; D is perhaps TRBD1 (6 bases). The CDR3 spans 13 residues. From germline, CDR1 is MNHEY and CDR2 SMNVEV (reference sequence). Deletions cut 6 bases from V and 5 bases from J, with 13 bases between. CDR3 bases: TGTGCCAGCAGGCAGGGGAGATTATATGGCTACACCTTC. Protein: CASRQGRLYGYTF.

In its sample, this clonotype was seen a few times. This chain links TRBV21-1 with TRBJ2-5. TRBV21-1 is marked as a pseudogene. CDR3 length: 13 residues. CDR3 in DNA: TGTGCCAGCCGCCGGGGGTACAAAGAGACCCAGTACTTC. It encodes CASRRGYKETQYF.

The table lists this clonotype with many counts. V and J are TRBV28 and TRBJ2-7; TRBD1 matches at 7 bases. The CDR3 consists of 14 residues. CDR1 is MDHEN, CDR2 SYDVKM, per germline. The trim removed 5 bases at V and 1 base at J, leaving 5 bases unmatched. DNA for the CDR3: TGTGCCAGCAGTCCCCCGGGACAGTCCTACGAGCAGTACGTC. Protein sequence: CASSPPGQSYEQYV.

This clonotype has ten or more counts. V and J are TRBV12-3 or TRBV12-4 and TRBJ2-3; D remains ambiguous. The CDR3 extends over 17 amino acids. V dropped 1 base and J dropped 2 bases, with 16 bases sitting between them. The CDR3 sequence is CASSLVLRVSSTDTQYF. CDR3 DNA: TGTGCCAGCAGTTTAGTGCTCCGGGTCTCCTCCACAGATACGCAGTATTTT.

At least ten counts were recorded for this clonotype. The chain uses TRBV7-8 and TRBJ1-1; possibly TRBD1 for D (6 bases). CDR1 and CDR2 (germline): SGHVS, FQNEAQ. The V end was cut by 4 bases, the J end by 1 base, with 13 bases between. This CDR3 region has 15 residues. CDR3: CASSSLQGPNTEAFF. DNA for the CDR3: TGTGCCAGCAGCTCCCTACAGGGTCCGAACACTGAAGCTTTCTTT. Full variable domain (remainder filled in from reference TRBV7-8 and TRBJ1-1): GAGVSQSPRYKVAKRGQDVALRCDPISGHVSLFWYQQALGQGPEFLTYFQNEAQLDKSGLPSDRFFAERPEGSVSTLKIQRTQQEDSAVYLCASSSLQGPNTEAFFGQGTRLTVV.

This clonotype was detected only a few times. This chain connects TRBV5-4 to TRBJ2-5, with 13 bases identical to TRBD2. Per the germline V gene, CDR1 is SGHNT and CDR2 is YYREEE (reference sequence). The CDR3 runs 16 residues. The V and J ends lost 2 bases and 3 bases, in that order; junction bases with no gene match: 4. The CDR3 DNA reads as TGTGCCAGCAGCTTAGGACTAGCGGGGGTTGAAGAGACCCAGTACTTC. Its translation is CASSLGLAGVEETQYF.

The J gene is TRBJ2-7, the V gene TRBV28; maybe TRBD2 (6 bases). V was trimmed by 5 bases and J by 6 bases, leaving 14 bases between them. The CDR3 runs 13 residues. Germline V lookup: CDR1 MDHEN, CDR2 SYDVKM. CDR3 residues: CASSVRVRGEQYV. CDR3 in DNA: TGTGCCAGCAGTGTTAGGGTGCGGGGCGAGCAGTACGTC.

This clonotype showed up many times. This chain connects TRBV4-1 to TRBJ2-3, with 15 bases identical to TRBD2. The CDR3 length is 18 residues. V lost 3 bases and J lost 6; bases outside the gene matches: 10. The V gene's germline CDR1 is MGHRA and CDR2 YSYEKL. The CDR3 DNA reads TGCGCCAGCAGCCAGGCGGGACTAGCGGGGGGCCCTAGGGATACGCAGTATTTT. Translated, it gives CASSQAGLAGGPRDTQYF.

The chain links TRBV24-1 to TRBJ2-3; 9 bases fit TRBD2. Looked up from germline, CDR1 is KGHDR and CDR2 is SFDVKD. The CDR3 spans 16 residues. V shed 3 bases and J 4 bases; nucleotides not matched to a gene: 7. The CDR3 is CATSDGLAGYADTQYF. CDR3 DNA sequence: TGTGCCACCAGTGATGGCCTAGCGGGGTATGCAGATACGCAGTATTTT.

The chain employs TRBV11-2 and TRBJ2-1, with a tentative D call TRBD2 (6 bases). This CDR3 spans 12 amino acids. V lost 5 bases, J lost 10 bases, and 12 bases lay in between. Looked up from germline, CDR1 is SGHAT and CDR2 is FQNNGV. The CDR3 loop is CASSHYGGEQFF. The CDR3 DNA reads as TGTGCCAGCAGCCACTACGGGGGAGAGCAGTTCTTC. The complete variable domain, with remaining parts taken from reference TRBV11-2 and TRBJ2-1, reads EAGVAQSPRYKIIEKRQSVAFWCNPISGHATLYWYQQILGQGPKLLIQFQNNGVVDDSQLPKDRFSAERLKGVDSTLKIQPAKLEDSAVYLCASSHYGGEQFFGPGTRLTVL.

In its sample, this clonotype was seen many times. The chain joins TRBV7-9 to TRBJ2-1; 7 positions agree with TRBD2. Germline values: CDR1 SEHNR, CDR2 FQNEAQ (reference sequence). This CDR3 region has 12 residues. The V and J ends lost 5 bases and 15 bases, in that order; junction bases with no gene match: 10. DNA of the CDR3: TGTGCCAGCAGCCGAAATGACTGGGGGGGGTTCTTC. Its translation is CASSRNDWGGFF.

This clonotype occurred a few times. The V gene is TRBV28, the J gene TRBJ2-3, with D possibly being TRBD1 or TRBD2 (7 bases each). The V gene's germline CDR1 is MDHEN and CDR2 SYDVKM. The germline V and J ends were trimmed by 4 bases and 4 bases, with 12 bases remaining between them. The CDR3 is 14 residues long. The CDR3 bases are TGTGCCAGCAGTTCCCCAGGGGGGGCAGATACGCAGTATTTT. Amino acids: CASSSPGGADTQYF. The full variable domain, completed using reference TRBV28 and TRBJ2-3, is DVKVTQSSRYLVKRTGEKVFLECVQDMDHENMFWYRQDPGLGLRLIYFSYDVKMKEKGDIPEGYSVSREKKERFSLILESASTNQTSMYLCASSSPGGADTQYFGPGTRLTVL.